Listed below are T cell receptor beta chains from one sample, sequenced in a study of cytomegalovirus exposure and HLA in healthy donors. The method was immunoSEQ multiplex PCR; TCRdb's version includes in-frame clones alone and lacks a portion of them. The data show 110,000 to 150,000 clones, around 80% seen once. The specimen was PBMCs. The receptors here all came from a man aged 35-49 years in good health and CMV-seropositive. Each CDR3 is given with its conserved first and last residue. D genes are given only for firm matches. Clone size, where shown, is once, few, many, or a class for clones that have expanded.

j_gene: TRBJ1-6; d_gene: NA; len: 12; abundance: NA; v_gene: TRBV6-6; CDR3nt: TGTGCCAGTGGCAGGGAAGAATCACCCCTCCACTTT; CDR3aa: CASGREESPLHF
j_gene: TRBJ1-2; d_gene: TRBD1; len: 16; abundance: NA; v_gene: TRBV7-9; CDR3nt: TGTGCCAGCAGCTCGACCGGGACAGGGAGGGACTATGGCTACACCTTC; CDR3aa: CASSSTGTGRDYGYTF
j_gene: TRBJ2-3; d_gene: TRBD1; len: 17; abundance: once; v_gene: TRBV7-2; CDR3nt: TGTGCCAGCAGCTTAGCGATGAGACAGGGTCGCACAGATACGCAGTATTTT; CDR3aa: CASSLAMRQGRTDTQYF
j_gene: TRBJ1-4; d_gene: NA; len: 16; abundance: NA; v_gene: TRBV7-9; CDR3nt: TGTGCCAGCAGAGGGAGTACAGGGTTAGGTAATGAAAAACTGTTTTTT; CDR3aa: CASRGSTGLGNEKLFF
j_gene: TRBJ2-1; d_gene: TRBD2; len: 16; abundance: NA; v_gene: TRBV4-3; CDR3nt: TGCGCCAGCAGCCAGTATAGACTAGCGGGCAACAATGAGCAGTTCTTC; CDR3aa: CASSQYRLAGNNEQFF
j_gene: TRBJ2-7; d_gene: TRBD1; len: 14; abundance: once; v_gene: TRBV6-5; CDR3nt: TGTGCCAGCAGGTTGGGACAGGGTGCCTACGAGCAGTACTTC; CDR3aa: CASRLGQGAYEQYF
j_gene: TRBJ2-7; d_gene: NA; len: 15; abundance: NA; v_gene: TRBV4-3; CDR3nt: TGCGCCAGCAGCCAATTAACAGGGAGCTCCTACGAGCAGTACTTC; CDR3aa: CASSQLTGSSYEQYF
j_gene: TRBJ1-1; d_gene: NA; len: 13; abundance: NA; v_gene: TRBV6-5; CDR3nt: TGTGCCAGCAGTTACGGGGGGCGGGAGAAAGCTTTCTTT; CDR3aa: CASSYGGREKAFF
j_gene: TRBJ1-4; d_gene: TRBD1; len: 19; abundance: NA; v_gene: TRBV27; CDR3nt: TGTGCCAGCAGTTTATCGGGGCGCGGACAGGGGGCTTATCGTGAAAAACTGTTTTTT; CDR3aa: CASSLSGRGQGAYREKLFF
j_gene: TRBJ1-2; d_gene: NA; len: 13; abundance: NA; v_gene: TRBV7-6; CDR3nt: TGTGCCAGCAGCGCCCAGGAATACTATGGCTACACCTTC; CDR3aa: CASSAQEYYGYTF
j_gene: TRBJ2-7; d_gene: TRBD1; len: 14; abundance: NA; v_gene: TRBV6-5; CDR3nt: TGTGCCAGCAGGACAGGGGTGGGTAACTACGAGCAGTACTTC; CDR3aa: CASRTGVGNYEQYF
j_gene: TRBJ1-2; d_gene: NA; len: 13; abundance: NA; v_gene: TRBV29-1; CDR3nt: TGCAGCGTTGAACCCGGGGTTAACTATGGCTACACCTTC; CDR3aa: CSVEPGVNYGYTF